The 25 T cell receptor beta chains below were found in one sample sequenced in a study of PD-1 blockade in classical Hodgkin lymphoma. This sample's time point: cycle 4 day 1 (C4D1), after 5 to 7 weeks of nivolumab. Brentuximab vedotin exposure varied, and every patient relapsed after autologous stem cell transplantation. Profiled with immunoSEQ multiplex PCR; TCRdb holds only in-frame clones, not every one. The data show roughly 64,000 clones, less than 95% seen once. This specimen consisted of peripheral blood mononuclear cells (PBMCs), obtained before the fourth cycle of nivolumab. The receptor source for this set is a human donor with classical Hodgkin lymphoma.

J is TRBJ2-7 and V is TRBV19; D might be TRBD1 or TRBD2, each matching 5 bases. V was trimmed by 4 bases and J by 4 bases, leaving 11 bases between them. Germline CDR1 and CDR2: LNHDA and SQIVND (reference sequence). This CDR3 has 13 residues. The CDR3 region is CASSTGLAYEQYF. The DNA for the CDR3 is TGTGCCAGTAGTACGGGGCTAGCTTACGAGCAGTACTTC.

The V and J genes are TRBV7-2 and TRBJ2-2; 8 bases match TRBD1. The germline CDR1 and CDR2 sequences are SGHTA and FQGNSA. The CDR3 length is 17 residues. V was pared by 1 base and J by 3 bases, with 7 bases of the junction left unmatched. CDR3 nucleotides: TGTGCCAGCAGCTTAGGCAGGGGGCGATTAGACACCGGGGAGCTGTTTTTT. As protein: CASSLGRGRLDTGELFF.

The table lists this clone with a count of one. V usage is TRBV10-2 and J usage is TRBJ1-4, with 7 positions matching TRBD1. There are 15 residues in the CDR3. The V segment lost 9 bases and the J segment 4 bases; nucleotides outside the gene matches: 11. The germline gives CDR1 WSHSY, CDR2 SAAADI. CDR3 amino acids: CASRQGAGDNEKLFF. CDR3 in DNA: TGCGCCAGTCGACAGGGAGCCGGGGATAATGAAAAACTGTTTTTT.

V is TRBV7-2 and J is TRBJ2-3, with 8 bases identical to TRBD2. The CDR3 runs to 15 residues. With 5 bases clipped from V and 4 bases from J, the junction kept 8 bases outside the gene matches. The germline gives CDR1 SGHTA, CDR2 FQGNSA. The CDR3 bases are TGTGCCAGCAGCCTCATCGGACTAGCTGCAGATACGCAGTATTTT. Encoded protein: CASSLIGLAADTQYF.

In this sample, this clone turned up a few times. The chain joins TRBV14 to TRBJ1-1; D gene uncertain. The ends were cut back, 4 bases at V and 0 bases at J, with 12 bases in the middle. Germline V CDR1 and CDR2: SGHDN, FVKESK. The CDR3 extends over 15 amino acids. The CDR3 here is CASSRKQEMNTEAFF. The CDR3 DNA reads TGTGCCAGCAGCCGCAAGCAGGAGATGAACACTGAAGCTTTCTTT.

The CDR3, as DNA: TGTGCCAGCAGCTTAGTAGGCAGGATCCCGAGTGGCATTCAGTACTTC. Its protein is CASSLVGRIPSGIQYF. The J gene is TRBJ2-4, the V gene TRBV7-8; D gene unclear. The CDR3 contains 16 residues. Trimming stripped 1 base from V and 9 bases from J, with 19 bases between. The germline V gene encodes CDR1 SGHVS and CDR2 FQNEAQ.

In this sample, this clone turned up once. This rearrangement joins TRBV4-2 to TRBJ1-3; 10 nucleotides agree with TRBD1. The CDR3 totals 15 residues. Germline CDR1 LGHNA, CDR2 YNFKEQ. Unmatched junction bases numbered 2, after V lost 4 bases and J lost 2 bases. This chain's CDR3 is CASSPGQGAGNTIYF. The CDR3 bases are TGTGCCAGCAGCCCAGGACAGGGGGCTGGAAACACCATATATTTT.

V and J are TRBV4-2 and TRBJ2-7; tentatively, D is TRBD1 or TRBD2 (5 bases each). The ends were cut back, 2 bases at V and 4 bases at J, with 15 bases in the middle. CDR1 LGHNA and CDR2 YNFKEQ come from the germline V gene. The CDR3 has 15 residues. Here the CDR3 reads CASSQRGREPYEQYF. CDR3 sequence (DNA): TGTGCCAGCAGCCAAAGGGGAAGGGAGCCGTACGAGCAGTACTTC.

The chain is built from TRBV2 and TRBJ1-2; perhaps TRBD1 as D (6 bases). V was cut by 7 bases and J by 8 bases, with 23 bases left in between. The CDR3 runs 15 residues. Germline loops: CDR1 SNHLY, CDR2 FYNNEI. The CDR3 nucleotides are TGTGCCAGCATCGAAAATCGGGGGCCGGCGGGAGGCTACACCTTC. This encodes CASIENRGPAGGYTF. Based on the CDR3 plus reference TRBV2 and TRBJ1-2, the full variable domain is EPEVTQTPSHQVTQMGQEVILRCVPISNHLYFYWYRQILGQKVEFLVSFYNNEISEKSEIFDDQFSVERPDGSNFTLKIRSTKLEDSAMYFCASIENRGPAGGYTFGSGTRLTVV.

The chain uses TRBV6-6 and TRBJ2-5; D may be TRBD1 (5 bases). V was trimmed by 6 bases and J by 5 bases, leaving 19 bases between them. The CDR3 is 15 amino acids. The germline V gene has CDR1 MNHNY and CDR2 SVGAGI (reference sequence). In DNA, the CDR3 is TGTGCCAGCAGAACAGACAGCGCCCCCCGGGAGACCCAGTACTTC. As protein: CASRTDSAPRETQYF.

The rearrangement joins TRBV11-3 to TRBJ2-6; D not certain. The V gene's germline CDR1 is SGHNT and CDR2 YENEEA. With 5 bases removed from V and 2 bases from J, the gap between germline ends came to 4 bases. This CDR3 has 13 amino acids. The CDR3 nucleotides read TGTGCCAGCAGCCCAACTGGGGCCAACGTCCTGACTTTC. Residues: CASSPTGANVLTF.

The gene calls are TRBV5-4 and TRBJ2-7, with 7 bases matching TRBD2. The CDR3 runs to 16 residues. The V and J ends lost 4 bases and 0 bases, in that order; junction bases with no gene match: 10. CDR1 and CDR2 from the germline V gene are SGHNT and YYREEE (reference sequence). The chain's CDR3 is CASSESLRGSSYEQYF. In nucleotides, the CDR3 is TGTGCCAGCAGCGAATCTTTGCGGGGGAGCTCCTACGAGCAGTACTTC.

The chain combines TRBV5-8 with TRBJ2-1; D is undetermined. Trimming removed 4 bases from V and 1 base from J, with 15 bases in between. In germline, CDR1 is SGHTS, CDR2 YDEGEE. CDR3 size: 16 residues. As DNA, the CDR3 is TGTGCCAGCAGCCCCACCTATCGATTGTCCTACAATGAGCAGTTCTTC. Translating gives CASSPTYRLSYNEQFF.

The chain employs TRBV20-1 and TRBJ1-5, with D uncertain. V was clipped by 3 bases and J by 10 bases, with 10 bases between them. This CDR3 comprises 11 residues. In germline, CDR1 is DFQATT, CDR2 SNEGSKA (reference sequence). CDR3 sequence reads: CSARAQGPQHF. The CDR3 DNA sequence: TGCAGTGCTAGGGCACAAGGACCCCAGCATTTT.

This sequence joins TRBV5-1 and TRBJ2-7; D unresolved. This CDR3 is built from 14 residues. V was cut by 0 bases and J by 3 bases, with 10 bases left in between. Per the germline V gene, CDR1 is SGHRS and CDR2 is YFSETQ. CDR3 DNA: TGCGCCAGCAGCTTGGACGGACCCTTCTACGAGCAGTACTTC. Amino acids: CASSLDGPFYEQYF.

This chain links TRBV12-5 with TRBJ1-6, with 8 positions matching TRBD1. The CDR3 has 18 amino acids. CDR1 is LGHNT and CDR2 is FRNRAP in the germline V gene. The V gene end was trimmed by 0 bases and the J gene end by 3 bases; junction bases not matched to a gene: 7. CDR3 loop: CASGLVLGQGSYNSPLHF. The DNA of the CDR3 is TGTGCTAGTGGTTTGGTACTCGGACAGGGAAGCTATAATTCACCCCTCCACTTT.

The rearrangement uses TRBV7-2 and TRBJ2-1, with 12 bases that match TRBD2. V gave up 6 bases and J gave up 9 bases; unmatched junction bases: 15. CDR1 and CDR2 from the germline V gene are SGHTA and FQGNSA. This CDR3 is 17 amino acids long. As DNA, the CDR3 is TGTGCCAGCAGTCGTATAACTTCTAGCGGGGGGGCCGGTGAGCAGTTCTTC. This sequence encodes CASSRITSSGGAGEQFF.

This sequence joins TRBV9 and TRBJ1-3, with D perhaps matching TRBD1 (6 bases). CDR1 SGDLS and CDR2 YYNGEE come from the germline V gene. The germline V and J ends were trimmed by 3 bases and 6 bases, with 13 bases remaining between them. The CDR3 has 14 amino acids. In DNA, the CDR3 is TGTGCCAGCAGCGAGGATCAGGGGTTAAACACCATATATTTT. It specifies CASSEDQGLNTIYF.

On this clone itself: Other nucleotide sequences in the sample specify the same CDR3. The rearrangement links TRBV6-1 to TRBJ2-7, with a weak D call TRBD2 (5 bases). V was shortened by 1 base and J by 0 bases, with 10 bases between the two germline ends. In germline, CDR1 is MNHNS, CDR2 SASEGT. The CDR3 length is 15 residues. CDR3: CASSEEYGSSYEQYF. CDR3 DNA: TGTGCCAGCAGTGAAGAGTATGGGAGCTCCTACGAGCAGTACTTC.

The V gene is TRBV7-3, the J gene TRBJ2-2; D is unresolved. The CDR3 length is 14 residues. V lost 5 bases to trimming and J lost 0 bases, with 7 bases between them. The germline CDR1 and CDR2 sequences are SGHTA and FQGTGA. The CDR3 loop is CASSPRPNTGELFF. For the CDR3, the DNA is TGTGCCAGCAGCCCTAGGCCGAACACCGGGGAGCTGTTTTTT.

This clone was counted a single time. The J gene is TRBJ1-5, the V gene TRBV11-2; D is ambiguous. Per germline, CDR1 SGHAT and CDR2 FQNNGV. Trimming pared 0 bases from V and 3 bases from J, leaving 9 bases between. The CDR3 loop spans 15 amino acids. CDR3 nucleotide sequence: TGTGCCAGCAGCTTAGATTATCAGCCCAATCAGCCCCAGCATTTT. Translating it yields CASSLDYQPNQPQHF.

This clone was observed a single time. The chain employs TRBV4-2 and TRBJ1-3; D is ambiguous. V was trimmed by 0 bases and J by 8 bases, leaving 14 bases between them. Per the germline V gene, CDR1 is LGHNA and CDR2 is YNFKEQ. The CDR3 length is 15 residues. CDR3 sequence (DNA): TGTGCCAGCAGCCAAGATTTTTGGGCTTCATACACCATATATTTT. Residues: CASSQDFWASYTIYF.

This chain connects TRBV5-5 to TRBJ1-3; D is ambiguous. CDR1 and CDR2 from the germline V gene are SGHKS and YYEKEE (reference sequence). This CDR3 is built from 14 residues. Trimming took 0 bases from V and 0 from J, leaving 4 bases between them. The CDR3 DNA follows: TGTGCCAGCAGCTTGGAGAGCTCTGGAAACACCATATATTTT. Protein product: CASSLESSGNTIYF.

This clone was picked up one time. The chain is built from TRBV29-1 and TRBJ1-1; D not certain. Trimming took off 1 base at V and 0 bases at J, with 3 bases between the two ends. The CDR3 contains 12 residues. CDR1 is SQVTM, CDR2 ANQGSEA, per germline. In DNA, the CDR3 is TGCAGCGTTGAAGGTATGAACACTGAAGCTTTCTTT. The encoded protein is CSVEGMNTEAFF.

The chain is built from TRBV9 and TRBJ1-1; perhaps TRBD1 as D (5 bases). Germline loops: CDR1 SGDLS, CDR2 YYNGEE. The length of the CDR3 is 14 residues. The V gene lost 4 bases and the J gene lost 0 bases, with 10 bases spanning the gap. Written as DNA, the CDR3 is TGTGCCAGCAGCCCAGGGCCTCTGAACACTGAAGCTTTCTTT. The encoded protein is CASSPGPLNTEAFF.